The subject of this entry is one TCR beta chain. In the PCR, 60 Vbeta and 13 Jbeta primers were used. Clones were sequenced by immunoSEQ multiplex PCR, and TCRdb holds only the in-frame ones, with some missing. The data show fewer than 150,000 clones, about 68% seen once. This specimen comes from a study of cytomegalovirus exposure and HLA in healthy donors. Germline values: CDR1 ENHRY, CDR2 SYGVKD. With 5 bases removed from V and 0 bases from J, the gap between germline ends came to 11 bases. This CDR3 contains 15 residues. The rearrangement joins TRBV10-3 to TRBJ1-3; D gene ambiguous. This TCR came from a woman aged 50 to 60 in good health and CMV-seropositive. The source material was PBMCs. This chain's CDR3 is CAISSSVNSGNTIYF. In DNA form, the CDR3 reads TGTGCCATCAGTAGCAGCGTCAACTCTGGAAACACCATATATTTT.